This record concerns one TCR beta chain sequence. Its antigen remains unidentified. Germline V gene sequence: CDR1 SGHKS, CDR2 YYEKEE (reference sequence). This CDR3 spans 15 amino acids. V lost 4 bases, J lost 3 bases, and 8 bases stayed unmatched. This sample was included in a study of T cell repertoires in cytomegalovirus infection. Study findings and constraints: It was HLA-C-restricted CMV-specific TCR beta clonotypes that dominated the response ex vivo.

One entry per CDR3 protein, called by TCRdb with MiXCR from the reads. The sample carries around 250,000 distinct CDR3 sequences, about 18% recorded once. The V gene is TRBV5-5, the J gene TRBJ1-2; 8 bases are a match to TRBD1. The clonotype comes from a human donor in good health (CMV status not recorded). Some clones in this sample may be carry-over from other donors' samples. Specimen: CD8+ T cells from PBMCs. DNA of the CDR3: TGTGCCAGCAGCCTCTCAGGGGGCGCGCACTATGGCTACACCTTC. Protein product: CASSLSGGAHYGYTF.